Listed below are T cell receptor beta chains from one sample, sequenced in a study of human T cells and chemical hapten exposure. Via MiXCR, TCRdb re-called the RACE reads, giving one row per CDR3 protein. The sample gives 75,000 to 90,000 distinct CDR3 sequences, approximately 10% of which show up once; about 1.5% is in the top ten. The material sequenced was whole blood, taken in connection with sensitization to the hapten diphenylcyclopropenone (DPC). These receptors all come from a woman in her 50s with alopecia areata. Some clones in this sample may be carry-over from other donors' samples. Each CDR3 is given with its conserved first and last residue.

CDR3aa: CASSLRAGDTQYF; v_gene: TRBV27
CDR3aa: CASSRRERIREQYF; v_gene: TRBV11-2
CDR3aa: CASSLGTSNYGYTF; v_gene: TRBV28
CDR3aa: CASREGGRAGETQYF; v_gene: TRBV7-3
CDR3aa: CASRGKVGGTNQPQHF; v_gene: TRBV11-3
CDR3aa: CASSHAPGGYEQYF; v_gene: TRBV4-1
CDR3aa: CASSPTAGTSGSTQYF; v_gene: TRBV7-3
CDR3aa: CASSPLDNTEAFF; v_gene: TRBV18
CDR3aa: CSARDKAGPYEQYF; v_gene: TRBV20-1
CDR3aa: CASSDFLGSNQPQHF; v_gene: TRBV6-1
CDR3aa: CASFTGTSGYNEQFF; v_gene: TRBV6-2/TRBV6-3
CDR3aa: CAGNPGQAEETQYF; v_gene: TRBV27
CDR3aa: CASSFMTSGRGVRSEQFF; v_gene: TRBV6-5
CDR3aa: CASSRDVRPPRDTQYF; v_gene: TRBV7-3
CDR3aa: CSVQSGRAADTQYF; v_gene: TRBV29-1
CDR3aa: CASSFRQGHTEAFF; v_gene: TRBV12-3/TRBV12-4
CDR3aa: CASSPLAGLNNEQFF; v_gene: TRBV5-1
CDR3aa: CASSLTSNNEQFF; v_gene: TRBV10-2
CDR3aa: CASSQPNRPLHF; v_gene: TRBV25-1
CDR3aa: CASSQERAKYNEQFF; v_gene: TRBV4-2
CDR3aa: CASSLEANSYEQYF; v_gene: TRBV11-3
CDR3aa: CASSLDRGLVSPLHF; v_gene: TRBV27
CDR3aa: CASSPLMNTEAFF; v_gene: TRBV28
CDR3aa: CASSRGSSGYYIQETQYF; v_gene: TRBV11-2
CDR3aa: CASSFEGGGGARTDTQYF; v_gene: TRBV4-3
CDR3aa: CASRHLTGPNEKLFF; v_gene: TRBV12-3/TRBV12-4
CDR3aa: CASSWGRSRDTQYF; v_gene: TRBV27
CDR3aa: CSGEGLNTEAFF; v_gene: TRBV29-1
CDR3aa: CASSRLGDGYTF; v_gene: TRBV14
CDR3aa: CATLDLRPGNEQFF; v_gene: TRBV24-1
CDR3aa: CASSLGTGVMNTEAFF; v_gene: TRBV5-1
CDR3aa: CASSPDGLSGNTIYF; v_gene: TRBV6-1
CDR3aa: CASSLDKRQGKSPLHF; v_gene: TRBV11-2
CDR3aa: CASSQTGPRTDTQYF; v_gene: TRBV28
CDR3aa: CSAPGLGNTGELFF; v_gene: TRBV20-1
CDR3aa: CASSGAGESYNEQFF; v_gene: TRBV6-1
CDR3aa: CASSLGGHYEQYF; v_gene: TRBV7-2
CDR3aa: CSALTQGQPQHF; v_gene: TRBV20-1
CDR3aa: CASSLTRGHSPLHF; v_gene: TRBV28
CDR3aa: CASSGGLAGSTDTQYF; v_gene: TRBV5-1
CDR3aa: CASSQTVSYNEQFF; v_gene: TRBV5-1
CDR3aa: CASSGQGADSYEQYF; v_gene: TRBV19
CDR3aa: CASSLESGQVGTDTQYF; v_gene: TRBV5-1
CDR3aa: CASRQGGTTDTQYF; v_gene: TRBV7-2
CDR3aa: CASSRPGKTQYF; v_gene: TRBV11-1
CDR3aa: CASSETSSNQPQHF; v_gene: TRBV6-1
CDR3aa: CASGYGGTSYNEQFF; v_gene: TRBV5-4
CDR3aa: CASLSSRGADHEQFF; v_gene: TRBV18
CDR3aa: CSVGGTGANEQFF; v_gene: TRBV29-1
CDR3aa: CASSPLLGGRSGANVLTF; v_gene: TRBV14
CDR3aa: CSARIFSNQPQHF; v_gene: TRBV20-1
CDR3aa: CASSRTGGASSPQHF; v_gene: TRBV7-2
CDR3aa: CASSPTRTPYEQYF; v_gene: TRBV7-8
CDR3aa: CASSRGDSSTDTQYF; v_gene: TRBV11-2